This paragraph covers one T cell receptor (beta chain) sequence. The data stem from a study of blood T cell repertoires in COVID-19. Study summary: Both acute and convalescent COVID-19 samples were obtained from the United States, Italy and Spain. T cells, B-cell-depleted T cells, or PBMCs provided the cDNA or gDNA that served as material.

This CDR3 has 16 amino acids. In the original workflow: It was from reference gene primer amplification that nucleated cell counts were estimated. Profiling relied on immunoSEQ multiplex PCR, and the TCRdb table lists in-frame clones only, not all of them. Clone size and V and J calls were adopted from that table, with D and trimming inferred from the DNA. This sample yields more than 250,000 clones, of which roughly 85% are seen a single time; less than 6.5% belongs to the top ten. The TCR sequence derives from a man in his fifties or sixties with active or convalescent COVID-19. Source material: peripheral blood. The rearrangement joins TRBV1 to TRBJ2-7; the table's D call TRBD1 went unverified against the DNA. TRBV1 is assigned pseudogene status. The CDR3 bases are TGCACCAGCAGCCAAGATCCGAGGACAGCAGCCTACGAGCAGTACTTC. This encodes CTSSQDPRTAAYEQYF.